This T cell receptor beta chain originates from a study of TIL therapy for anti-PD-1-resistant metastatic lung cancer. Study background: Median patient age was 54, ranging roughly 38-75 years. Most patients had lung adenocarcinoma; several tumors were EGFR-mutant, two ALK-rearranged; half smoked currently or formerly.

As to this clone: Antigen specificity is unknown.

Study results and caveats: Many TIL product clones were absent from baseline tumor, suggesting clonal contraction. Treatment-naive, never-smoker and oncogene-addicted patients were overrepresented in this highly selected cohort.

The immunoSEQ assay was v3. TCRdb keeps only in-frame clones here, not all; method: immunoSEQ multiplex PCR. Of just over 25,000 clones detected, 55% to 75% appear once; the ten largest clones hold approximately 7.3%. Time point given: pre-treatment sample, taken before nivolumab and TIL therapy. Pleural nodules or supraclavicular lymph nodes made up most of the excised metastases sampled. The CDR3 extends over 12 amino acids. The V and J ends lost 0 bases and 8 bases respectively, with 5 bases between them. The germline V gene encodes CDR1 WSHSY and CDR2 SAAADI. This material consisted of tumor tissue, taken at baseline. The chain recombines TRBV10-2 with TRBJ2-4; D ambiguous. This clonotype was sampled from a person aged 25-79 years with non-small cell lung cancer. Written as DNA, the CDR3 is TGCGCCAGCAGTGAGTCACGGGACATTCAGTACTTC. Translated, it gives CASSESRDIQYF.